This TCR beta chain was recorded in a study of cytomegalovirus exposure and HLA in healthy donors. Trimming cost V 5 bases and J 2 bases, with 9 bases left between them. Per the germline V gene, CDR1 is ENHRY and CDR2 is SYGVKD. There are 13 residues in the CDR3. This PCR relied on a set of 60 Vbeta primers and 13 Jbeta primers. Using immunoSEQ multiplex PCR, the repertoire was profiled, and TCRdb retains in-frame clones only, with some absent. Found here are about 130,000 clones, less than 80% of them singletons; the top ten hold more than 3%. The TCR was taken from a man younger than 45 in good health and CMV-seronegative. Sequencing was done on a sample of PBMCs. The J gene is TRBJ1-1, the V gene TRBV10-3; possible D gene TRBD1, 6 bases. This chain's CDR3 is CAISTGLNTEAFF. In DNA form, the CDR3 reads TGTGCCATCAGTACAGGGCTAAACACTGAAGCTTTCTTT.